This entry lists 11 T cell receptor beta chains sequenced from one sample in a study of shared clonotypes between healthy human individuals. The method was immunoSEQ multiplex PCR; TCRdb's version includes in-frame clones alone and lacks a portion of them. The sample carries 2 million to 2.5 million clones, about nine tenths recorded once. The specimen was naive CD4+ T cells from PBMCs. The subset: CD45RA+ positively selected. The receptors originated from a man aged 18 to 30 in good health. Some clones in this sample may be carry-over from other donors' samples.

In the case of this clone: This CDR3 is also generated by other DNA sequences in the sample. The CDR3 region is CASSLSSYEQYF. CDR3 in DNA: TGTGCCAGCAGTTTGTCCTCCTACGAGCAGTACTTC. This rearrangement joins TRBV28 to TRBJ2-7; no firm D call. Germline V gene sequence: CDR1 MDHEN, CDR2 SYDVKM. The CDR3 runs to 12 residues. V lost 3 bases and J 0 bases, leaving 3 bases between the germline ends.

V and J are TRBV7-9 and TRBJ1-1; D call uncertain. V lost 5 bases and J 11 bases, leaving 21 bases between the germline ends. The CDR3 length is 14 residues. The germline CDR1 and CDR2 sequences are SEHNR and FQNEAQ (reference sequence). CDR3 in DNA: TGTGCCAGCAGCATCCGGGCCGTCTTACCGGGGGCTTTCTTT. Translation gives CASSIRAVLPGAFF. Together with reference TRBV7-9 and TRBJ1-1, the CDR3 gives the full variable domain: DTGVSQNPRHKITKRGQNVTFRCDPISEHNRLYWYRQTLGQGPEFLTYFQNEAQLEKSRLLSDRFSAERPKGSFSTLEIQRTEQGDSAMYLCASSIRAVLPGAFFGQGTRLTVV.

Concerning this clone itself: The same CDR3 can be traced to other DNA sequences in this sample. The chain joins TRBV2 to TRBJ2-1; the match to TRBD1 covers 8 bases. The CDR3 is 15 residues long. CDR1 SNHLY and CDR2 FYNNEI come from the germline V gene. The V gene end was trimmed by 6 bases and the J gene end by 0 bases; junction bases not matched to a gene: 4. CDR3 residues: CASSRDRSSYNEQFF. The DNA for the CDR3 is TGTGCCAGCAGCCGGGACAGGAGCTCCTACAATGAGCAGTTCTTC.

The V and J genes are TRBV7-3 and TRBJ2-5; D unresolved. Per the germline V gene, CDR1 is SGHTA and CDR2 is FQGTGA. V was shortened by 3 bases and J by 1 base, with 12 bases between the two germline ends. The CDR3 has 15 amino acids. CDR3 nucleotides: TGTGCCAGCAGCTTGGGCACGAACCCCCAAGAGACCCAGTACTTC. Its protein is CASSLGTNPQETQYF.

About this clone: Distinct nucleotide sequences in the sample also encode this CDR3. This chain uses TRBV6-6 with TRBJ1-5, with 7 bases lining up with TRBD1. CDR1 and CDR2 (germline): MNHNY, SVGAGI (reference sequence). The CDR3 covers 14 residues. V dropped 6 bases and J dropped 7; count of bases not matched to a gene: 9. CDR3 sequence: CASRMTGIRQPQHF. The DNA for the CDR3 is TGTGCCAGCAGAATGACAGGGATACGGCAGCCCCAGCATTTT.

The chain recombines TRBV15 with TRBJ1-5; no reliable D call. The ends were cut back, 1 base at V and 0 bases at J, with 13 bases in the middle. The CDR3 has 17 residues. The germline V gene encodes CDR1 LNHNV and CDR2 YYDKDF (reference sequence). CDR3: CATSRGQRTYSNQPQHF. DNA for the CDR3: TGTGCCACCAGCAGAGGCCAGCGAACGTATAGCAATCAGCCCCAGCATTTT.

The chain uses TRBV7-3 and TRBJ1-3; the match to TRBD1 covers 8 bases. Trimming at V came to 6 bases and at J to 5 bases, leaving 9 bases not matched to a gene. Germline-derived CDR1 and CDR2 are SGHTA and FQGTGA. The CDR3 length is 15 residues. CDR3 in amino acids: CASSSTGDGRNTIYF. The CDR3 nucleotides read TGTGCCAGCAGTTCGACAGGGGATGGTAGAAACACCATATATTTT.

This clone was observed a handful of times. The sample contains more than one DNA sequence encoding this CDR3. This chain connects TRBV10-3 to TRBJ2-5; D is undetermined. CDR3 length: 11 amino acids. The V gene's germline CDR1 is ENHRY and CDR2 SYGVKD. V was trimmed by 6 bases and J by 3 bases, leaving 5 bases between them. The CDR3 spells CAIRQEETQYF. In nucleotides, the CDR3 is TGTGCCATCAGGCAAGAAGAGACCCAGTACTTC.

The V call is TRBV6-6, the J call TRBJ2-7; tentatively, D is TRBD1 (6 bases). Germline loops: CDR1 MNHNY, CDR2 SVGAGI (reference sequence). The CDR3 is 14 amino acids. Trimming removed 6 bases at V and 2 bases at J, with 14 bases between. DNA of the CDR3: TGTGCCAGCAGGATAACAGGGAATCCCTACGAGCAGTACTTC. Protein: CASRITGNPYEQYF.

This sequence joins TRBV5-1 and TRBJ1-1; possibly TRBD1 for D (5 bases). CDR1 is SGHRS and CDR2 is YFSETQ in the germline V gene. V dropped 2 bases and J dropped 1 base, with 9 bases sitting between them. The CDR3 loop spans 14 amino acids. CDR3 sequence reads: CASSFATGNTEAFF. CDR3 in DNA: TGCGCCAGCAGCTTCGCTACAGGGAACACTGAAGCTTTCTTT.

This clone showed up just once. J is TRBJ1-1 and V is TRBV7-8; possible D gene TRBD1, 6 bases. Germline-derived CDR1 and CDR2 are SGHVS and FQNEAQ. The CDR3 is made up of 15 amino acids. Trimming cost V 5 bases and J 4 bases, with 17 bases left between them. The CDR3 sequence: CASSHLQGGGTEAFF. The CDR3 DNA reads as TGTGCCAGCAGCCACTTACAAGGGGGGGGCACTGAAGCTTTCTTT.